This T cell receptor (beta chain) was sequenced during a study of T cell responses to AZD1222 COVID-19 vaccine. Using immunoSEQ multiplex PCR, the repertoire was profiled, and TCRdb retains in-frame clones only, with some absent. The sample includes about 100,000 clones, approximately 89% of them seen just once. This clone was picked up one time. Antigen: not known. Trimming took 0 bases from V and 3 from J; bases not matched to a gene: 14. CDR1 and CDR2 (germline): LGHNA, YSLEER. The CDR3 runs to 20 residues. Study-level results: Distributed over spike, vaccine-associated CD4 TCRs predominated at 160-218 and 743-854.

The chain is built from TRBV4-3 and TRBJ2-3; 11 positions agree with TRBD1. The source is an adult in good health. The sequencing used peripheral blood, collected on day 0 of MenACWY control vaccination. The CDR3 coding sequence is TGCGCCAGCAGCCAAGATCCGGACAGGGGGCGACTTACGAAAACAGATACGCAGTATTTT. The encoded protein is CASSQDPDRGRLTKTDTQYF.